This T cell receptor beta chain stems from a study of T cell responses to AZD1222 COVID-19 vaccine. General study points: Most donors were white British, females outnumbered males, and clonal diversity was possibly underestimated. Only a handful of people who got AZD1222 tested seropositive at baseline. Dominant at 160-218 and 743-854, vaccine-associated CD4 TCRs also spanned spike.

This CDR3 has 16 residues. Trimming took off 1 base at V and 6 bases at J, with 18 bases between the two ends. Germline CDR1 SGHRS, CDR2 YFSETQ. Here immunoSEQ multiplex PCR was the method, and the copy in TCRdb shows in-frame clones only, minus some. The sample contains approximately 110,000 clones, 84% of which appear only once. A remark on this clone: The antigen is unknown.

The specimen comprised peripheral blood, sampled on day 0 of AZD1222 vaccination. V gene TRBV5-1 combines with J gene TRBJ2-3, with D perhaps TRBD2 (7 bases). This receptor was taken from an adult in good health. CDR3 residues: CASSLPSGGAGDTQYF. Written as DNA, the CDR3 is TGCGCCAGCAGCTTGCCCTCTGGGGGGGCCGGGGATACGCAGTATTTT.